A single sample is the source of the 3 T cell receptor beta chains below, sequenced in a study of a mutant IDH1 vaccine in newly diagnosed glioma. Using immunoSEQ multiplex PCR, the repertoire was profiled, and TCRdb retains in-frame clones only, with some absent. The profile shows 60,000 to 100,000 clones, about 85% of them singletons. Antigen specificity for these receptors is unknown. Specified time point: week 23, last vaccination. The content of each vaccine dose was 300 ug of mutant IDH1 20-mer peptide, and topical imiquimod accompanied it. This specimen consisted of PBMCs, obtained from a glioma patient whose treatment included an IDH1 peptide vaccine. The receptors come from a woman in her 50s with glioma.

This sequence joins TRBV27 and TRBJ2-1; D perhaps matches TRBD1 (5 bases). The V gene lost 6 bases and the J gene lost 11 bases, with 17 bases spanning the gap. The CDR3 consists of 13 residues. Germline CDR1 is MNHEY and CDR2 is SMNVEV (reference sequence). The CDR3 here is CASRRSQGGQQFF. For the CDR3, the DNA is TGTGCCAGCAGAAGGTCCCAGGGTGGGCAGCAGTTCTTC.

The chain combines TRBV5-1 with TRBJ1-6, with a possible D match to TRBD1 (5 bases). V was shortened by 0 bases and J by 6 bases, with 13 bases between the two germline ends. This CDR3 is built from 16 residues. Germline-derived CDR1 and CDR2 are SGHRS and YFSETQ. The CDR3 bases are TGCGCCAGCAGCTTGGAGGACATAGGAATTAATTCACCCCTCCACTTT. Protein: CASSLEDIGINSPLHF.

The V and J genes are TRBV5-4 and TRBJ2-3; 9 positions agree with TRBD2. Trimming took 4 bases from V and 0 from J; bases not matched to a gene: 6. The CDR3 has 16 residues. Germline CDR1 is SGHNT and CDR2 is YYREEE (reference sequence). The CDR3 DNA is TGTGCCAGCAGCCCGACTAGCGGAGCAAGCACAGATACGCAGTATTTT. Translated, it gives CASSPTSGASTDTQYF.